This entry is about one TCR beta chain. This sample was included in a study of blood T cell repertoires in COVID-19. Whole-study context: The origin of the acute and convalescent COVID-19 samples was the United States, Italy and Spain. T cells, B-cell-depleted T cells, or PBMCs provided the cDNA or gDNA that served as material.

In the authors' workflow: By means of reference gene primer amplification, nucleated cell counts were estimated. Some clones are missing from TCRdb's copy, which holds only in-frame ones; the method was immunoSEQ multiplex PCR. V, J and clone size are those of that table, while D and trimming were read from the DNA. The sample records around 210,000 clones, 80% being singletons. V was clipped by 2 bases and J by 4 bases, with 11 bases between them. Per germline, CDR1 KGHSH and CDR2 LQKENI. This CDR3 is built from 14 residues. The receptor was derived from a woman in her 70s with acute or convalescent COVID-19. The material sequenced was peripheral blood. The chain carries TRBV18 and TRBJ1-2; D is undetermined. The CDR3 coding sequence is TGTGCCAGCTCACCATCCATCGGTGGCTATGGCTACACCTTC. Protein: CASSPSIGGYGYTF. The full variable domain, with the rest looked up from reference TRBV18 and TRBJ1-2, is NAGVMQNPRHLVRRRGQEARLRCSPMKGHSHVYWYRQLPEEGLKFMVYLQKENIIDESGMPKERFSAEFPKEGPSILRIQQVVRGDSAAYFCASSPSIGGYGYTFGSGTRLTVV.